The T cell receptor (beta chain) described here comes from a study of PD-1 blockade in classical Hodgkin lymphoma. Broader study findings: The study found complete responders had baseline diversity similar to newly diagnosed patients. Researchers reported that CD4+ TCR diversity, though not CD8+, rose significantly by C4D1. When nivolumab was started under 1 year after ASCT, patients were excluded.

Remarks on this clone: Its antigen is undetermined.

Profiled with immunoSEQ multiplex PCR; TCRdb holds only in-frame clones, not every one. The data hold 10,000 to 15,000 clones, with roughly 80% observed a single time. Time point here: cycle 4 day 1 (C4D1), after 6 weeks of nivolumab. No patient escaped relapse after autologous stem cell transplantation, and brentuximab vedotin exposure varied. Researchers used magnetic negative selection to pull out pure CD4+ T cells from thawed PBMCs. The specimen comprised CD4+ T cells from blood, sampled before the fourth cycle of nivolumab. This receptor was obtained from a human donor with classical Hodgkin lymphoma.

CDR3 loop: CASSLSPRVLRDDLYNEQFF. The DNA for the CDR3 is TGCGCCAGCAGCTTGTCTCCACGAGTGTTACGGGACGACCTTTACAATGAGCAGTTCTTC. This rearrangement joins TRBV5-1 to TRBJ2-1; D is tentatively TRBD1 or TRBD2 (5 bases each). The V end was cut by 1 base, the J end by 4 bases, with 27 bases between. The CDR3 spans 20 residues. Germline CDR1 and CDR2: SGHRS and YFSETQ.